This TCR beta chain was profiled in a study of T cell repertoires in cytomegalovirus infection. Study-level information: Both recently identified HLA-C-restricted and well-studied HLA-B-restricted CMV epitopes were used in the study. Indications came from public TCR beta signatures; they pointed to CMV infection and to a matching HLA type. Overall study findings and caveats: CMV-specific HLA-C-restricted TCR beta clonotypes dominated the ex vivo response. Summed frequency of public TCR beta families distinguished CMV carriers with the relevant HLA.

Germline V gives CDR1 LNHDA, CDR2 SQIVND (reference sequence). Trimming took 4 bases from V and 6 from J; bases not matched to a gene: 6. The CDR3 loop spans 14 amino acids. A remark on this clonotype: Its cognate antigen is unknown.

TCRdb fed the reads into MiXCR, producing one record per CDR3 protein. The data show roughly 90,000 distinct CDR3 sequences, with 25% to 30% seen just once and approximately 71% held by the top ten. The specimen was CD8+ T cells from cultured PBMCs, collected from culture after CMV antigen stimulation. The sequence came from a human donor in good health (CMV status not recorded). Some clones in this sample may be carry-over from other donors' samples. The chain is built from TRBV19 and TRBJ2-1; 7 bases are shared with TRBD2. CDR3 bases: TGTGCCAGTAGTACCGGACTAGGGCCCAATGAGCAGTTCTTC. Protein: CASSTGLGPNEQFF.